This note documents a single T cell receptor beta chain sequence. TCRdb keeps only in-frame clones here, not all; method: immunoSEQ multiplex PCR. The sample holds some 26,000 clones, roughly four fifths seen once. The V and J ends lost 0 bases and 1 base respectively, with 10 bases between them. Germline CDR1 SGHDT, CDR2 YYEEEE. There are 15 residues in the CDR3. The sample comes from a study of stem cell transplantation in POMP-related autoinflammatory disease. The clonotype was recovered from a human donor with POMP-related autoinflammation and immune dysregulation (PRAID). Sample: CD4+ T cells from PBMCs, taken before stem cell transplantation. The chain uses TRBV5-6 and TRBJ1-1; tentatively, D is TRBD1 (5 bases). The CDR3 here is CASSLGAGPNTEAFF. The CDR3 DNA sequence: TGTGCCAGCAGCTTGGGGGCGGGGCCGAACACTGAAGCTTTCTTT.